Included here is one T cell receptor (beta chain) sequence, with context. Purified naive CD4+ T cells were depleted of CD25+ Tregs. TCRdb analysed the 5' RACE reads with MiXCR anew, one entry per CDR3 protein. The sample holds tens of thousands of distinct CDR3 sequences, 28% seen once. V gave up 10 bases and J gave up 5 bases, with 15 bases separating them. The CDR3 has 14 amino acids. The receptor was isolated from a female donor with breast cancer. Sequenced: naive CD4+ T cells sorted from blood. The subset denotes: naive CD4+ T cells, CD4+CD45RA+CD25-. The chain uses TRBV12-3 or TRBV12-4 and TRBJ1-6; D call uncertain. CDR3 in amino acids: CATTPSQDNSPLHF. The CDR3 nucleotides are TGTGCCACCACCCCCAGCCAAGATAATTCACCCCTCCACTTT.